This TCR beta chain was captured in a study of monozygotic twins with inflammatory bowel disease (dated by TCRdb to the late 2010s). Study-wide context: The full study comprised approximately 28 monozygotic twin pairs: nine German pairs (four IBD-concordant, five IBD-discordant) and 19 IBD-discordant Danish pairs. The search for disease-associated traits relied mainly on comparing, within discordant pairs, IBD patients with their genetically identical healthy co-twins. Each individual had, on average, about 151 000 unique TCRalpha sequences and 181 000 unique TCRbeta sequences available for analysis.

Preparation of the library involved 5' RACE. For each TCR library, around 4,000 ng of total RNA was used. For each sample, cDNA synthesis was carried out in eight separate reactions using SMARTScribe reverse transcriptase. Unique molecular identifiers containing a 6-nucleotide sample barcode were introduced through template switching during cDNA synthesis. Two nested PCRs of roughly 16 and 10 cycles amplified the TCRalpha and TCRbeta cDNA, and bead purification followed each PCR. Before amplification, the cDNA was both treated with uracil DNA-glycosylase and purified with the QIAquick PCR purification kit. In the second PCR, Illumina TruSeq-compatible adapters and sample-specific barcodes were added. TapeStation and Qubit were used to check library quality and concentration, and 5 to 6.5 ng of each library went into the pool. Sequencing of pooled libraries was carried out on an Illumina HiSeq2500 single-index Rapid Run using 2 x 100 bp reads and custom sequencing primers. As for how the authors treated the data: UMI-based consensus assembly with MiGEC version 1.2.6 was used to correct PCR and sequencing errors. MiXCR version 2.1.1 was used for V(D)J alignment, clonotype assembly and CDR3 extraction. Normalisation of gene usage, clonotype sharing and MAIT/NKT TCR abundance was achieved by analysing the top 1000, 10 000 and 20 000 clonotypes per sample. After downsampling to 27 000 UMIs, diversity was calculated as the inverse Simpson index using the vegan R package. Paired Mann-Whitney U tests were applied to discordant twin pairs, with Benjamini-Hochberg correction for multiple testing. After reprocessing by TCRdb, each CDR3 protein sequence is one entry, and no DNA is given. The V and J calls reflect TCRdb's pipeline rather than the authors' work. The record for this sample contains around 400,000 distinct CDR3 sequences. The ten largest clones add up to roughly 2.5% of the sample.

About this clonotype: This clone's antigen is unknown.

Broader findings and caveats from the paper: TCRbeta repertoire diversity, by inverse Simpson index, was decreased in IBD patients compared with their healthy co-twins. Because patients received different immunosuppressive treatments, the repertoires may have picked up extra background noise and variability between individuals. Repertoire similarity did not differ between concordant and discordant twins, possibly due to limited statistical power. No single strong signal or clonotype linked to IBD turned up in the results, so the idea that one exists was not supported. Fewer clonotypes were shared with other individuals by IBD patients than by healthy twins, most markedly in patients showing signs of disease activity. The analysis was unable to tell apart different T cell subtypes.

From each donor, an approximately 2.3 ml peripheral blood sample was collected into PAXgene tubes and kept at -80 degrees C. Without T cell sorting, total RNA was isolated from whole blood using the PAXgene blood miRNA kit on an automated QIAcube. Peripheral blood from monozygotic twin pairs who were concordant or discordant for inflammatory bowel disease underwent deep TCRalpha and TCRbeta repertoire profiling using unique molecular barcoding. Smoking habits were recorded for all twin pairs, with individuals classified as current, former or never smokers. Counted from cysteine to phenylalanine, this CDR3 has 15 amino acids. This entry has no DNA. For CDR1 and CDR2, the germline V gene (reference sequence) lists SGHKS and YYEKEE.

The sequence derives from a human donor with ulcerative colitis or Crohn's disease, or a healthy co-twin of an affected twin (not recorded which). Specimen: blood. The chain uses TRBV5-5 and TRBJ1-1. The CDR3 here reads CASSWSAQMNTEAFF. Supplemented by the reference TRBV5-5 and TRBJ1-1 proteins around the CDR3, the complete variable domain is DAGVTQSPTHLIKTRGQQVTLRCSPISGHKSVSWYQQVLGQGPQFIFQYYEKEERGRGNFPDRFSARQFPNYSSELNVNALLLGDSALYLCASSWSAQMNTEAFFGQGTRLTVV.